This TCR beta chain appears in the sequencing data of a study of cytomegalovirus exposure and HLA in healthy donors. General study findings and limits: What TCR beta sequences reportedly achieved was accurate prediction of HLA-A and HLA-B alleles in most subjects.

As regards this clone: Antigen specificity is unknown.

60 Vbeta and 13 Jbeta primers were used in PCR. Assay: immunoSEQ multiplex PCR; the TCRdb copy retains only in-frame clones and omits some. In the table there are around 110,000 clones, around 64% of which are singletons. CDR1 SQVTM and CDR2 ANQGSEA come from the germline V gene. The CDR3 covers 12 residues. The V gene lost 7 bases and the J gene lost 6 bases, with 15 bases spanning the gap. This clonotype originated in a man under 40 in good health and CMV-seropositive. The chain carries TRBV29-1 and TRBJ1-1, with no clear D. The sequencing input was PBMCs. CDR3 DNA sequence: TGCAGCGCACCAAAGGCGACTGCTGAAGCTTTCTTT. This gives the protein CSAPKATAEAFF.